This T cell receptor beta chain appears in the sequencing data of a study of identical twins. Through template switching, a universal primer site was introduced, and the cDNA contained unique molecular identifiers. From the 5' RACE reads, TCRdb called clonotypes with MiXCR, one entry per CDR3 protein. The sample comprises about 900,000 distinct CDR3 sequences, around an eighth of which are singletons, and under 2% rests with the top ten. This clonotype was detected only a few times. Its antigen is undetermined. General study points: Invariant MAIT and iNKT cells may have partly biased zero-insertion analyses. Carriage of fewer insertions was seen in abundant cord blood beta clonotypes, whereas memory repertoires showed none. Those out-of-frame alpha sequences shared by twins showed an excess of low generation probability.

Germline CDR1 reads MNHEY; CDR2 reads SVGAGI. Unmatched junction bases numbered 8, after V lost 4 bases and J lost 3 bases. The CDR3 consists of 16 residues. The same sample was also used in a study of yellow fever vaccine responses in identical twins.

Sequenced input: PBMCs. This receptor was taken from a woman under 30 in good health. V is TRBV6-5 and J is TRBJ2-1; 8 bases line up with TRBD2. The CDR3 DNA reads as TGTGCCAGCAGTTCCCACGGTAGCGGGAACTACAATGAGCAGTTCTTC. Translation: CASSSHGSGNYNEQFF.